What follows describes a single T cell receptor (beta chain). These data come from a study of blood T cell repertoires in COVID-19. Study in general: From the United States, Italy and Spain came samples of acute and convalescent COVID-19. PBMCs, B-cell-depleted T cells, or T cells were the source of the cDNA or gDNA that made up the material.

The authors' processing: Amplified reference gene primers provided the basis for estimating nucleated cell counts. Sequencing used immunoSEQ multiplex PCR; TCRdb keeps in-frame clones, though not all of them. Clone size and V and J calls were adopted from that table, with D and trimming inferred from the DNA. This table holds 200,000 to 300,000 clones, nearly 85% found once. This CDR3 is 15 amino acids long. The germline V gene encodes CDR1 MNHEY and CDR2 SVGAGI. V trimming: 7 bases; J trimming: 5 bases; junction bases outside the gene matches: 10. This receptor was identified in a human donor in a cohort sampled during active COVID-19. The rearrangement links TRBV6-5 to TRBJ2-1; 8 nucleotides line up with TRBD2. The sequenced material came from peripheral blood. In DNA form, the CDR3 reads TGTGCCAGCACTCTCAGCGGGGGCCCTAACAATGAGCAGTTCTTC. Translating it yields CASTLSGGPNNEQFF.